This T cell receptor beta chain stems from a study of radiation and T cells in renal cell carcinoma (dated by TCRdb to between 2020 and 2021). Looking at the study overall: The samples were obtained from a clinical trial, where primary renal cell carcinomas were treated with 15 Gy stereotactic body radiation therapy and then removed by nephrectomy 4 weeks afterward. In total, 50 to 55 samples, comprising 26 tumors and 27 peripheral blood samples, were subjected to TCR beta sequencing. Across all 50 or so samples, under 5 million unique CDR3 nucleotide sequences, encoding 2,658,974 unique CDR3 amino acid sequences, were identified.

The time point label here, explained by the study, means: baseline pretreatment blood. The sample's treatment or condition label, in plain terms: 15 Gy SBRT to primary tumor, nephrectomy 4 weeks later. To follow tumor-enriched clonotypes, peripheral blood was collected serially from radiation-treated patients at baseline and again at 2 weeks and 4 weeks after SBRT. Every patient had renal cell carcinoma of clear cell pathology. Genomic DNA for TCR sequencing was prepared using the QIAamp DNA Blood Mini Kit (Qiagen). The analyses included just those samples that passed every quality control check. Points on this clone: Its antigen remains undetermined. One base away there is no much larger clone; base qualities are not given.

TCR beta libraries were generated from genomic DNA with the immunoSEQ kit, following the manufacturer's recommendations. To prepare the libraries, a first multiplex PCR with proprietary primers was run, followed by a second PCR that added unique barcodes, and a bead cleanup was done after each round. Each sample batch included a kit-provided positive control reaction and a negative control reaction. The final libraries were assessed on an Agilent 4200 TapeStation D1000 ScreenTape, pooled by volume, and quantified by qPCR. An Illumina NextSeq500 fitted with a MidOutput 150-cycle cartridge performed the sequencing, running 156 Read1 cycles and 15 Index1 cycles with the kit's custom primers. The pooled library was loaded at roughly 0.92 pM with a roughly 20% PhiX control spike-in. The source study handled its data this way. Vendor-processed data were analyzed in R, and a clonotype was defined as all T cells sharing the same CDR3 nucleotide sequence. For clone abundance analyses, frequencies were normalized to the 10,000 most abundant clones per sample. Public T cell clones, which averaged fewer than five per sample, were excluded before analysis. Tumor-enriched clonotypes and baseline blood-enriched clonotypes were defined as those with an abundance difference of at least 32-fold between compartments. A beta-binomial differential abundance model was used to identify clonotypes that were expanded or contracted between blood time points. Tumor-blood repertoire similarity was measured with the Baroni-Urbani and Buser coefficient, and groups were compared using two-tailed Wilcoxon tests in R. The table comes from immuneACCESS by way of TCRdb, which keeps in-frame sequences with V and J called. Part of the clones is missing from these tables; in studies checked, under half for an unresolved V gene and the rest for unknown reasons. The V and J calls and clone size are taken from that table; D and trimming were inferred from the DNA. This sample is represented by some 120,000 clones; 82% of them were singletons. The ten largest clonotypes hold around 3% of the sample.

General conclusions and limits of the study: With a single-armed trial design, the study had no way to address how radiation dose or scheduling affects the TCR repertoire. In blood, the top tumor clonotypes increased between baseline and 2 weeks post-radiation and then shrank by 4 weeks, which suggests that tumor-resident clones expanded only transiently. Because pretreatment tumor biopsies were not available, the study could not determine whether clonotypes were already present within the tumor at baseline. Tracking of blood repertoire dynamics stopped at roughly 29 days after treatment, with no follow-up past that point.

The cysteine opens and the phenylalanine closes a CDR3 of 16 amino acids. The only DNA kept is the CDR3, 48 bases in frame from the first base. At the junction V is shortened by 2 bases and J by 4 bases; bases outside the gene matches: 8. The germline V gene sets CDR1 to MNHNS and CDR2 to SASEGT. The sequence is built from TRBV6-1 and TRBJ1-5, with 7 junctional bases fitting TRBD1. This TCR was recovered from a woman aged 60-75 years with renal cell carcinoma. The sample here was blood, taken from a patient whose treatment included radiotherapy and nephrectomy. The CDR3: CASSEWVTGRNQPQHF. The bases are TGTGCCAGCAGTGAATGGGTGACAGGGCGGAATCAGCCCCAGCATTTT.